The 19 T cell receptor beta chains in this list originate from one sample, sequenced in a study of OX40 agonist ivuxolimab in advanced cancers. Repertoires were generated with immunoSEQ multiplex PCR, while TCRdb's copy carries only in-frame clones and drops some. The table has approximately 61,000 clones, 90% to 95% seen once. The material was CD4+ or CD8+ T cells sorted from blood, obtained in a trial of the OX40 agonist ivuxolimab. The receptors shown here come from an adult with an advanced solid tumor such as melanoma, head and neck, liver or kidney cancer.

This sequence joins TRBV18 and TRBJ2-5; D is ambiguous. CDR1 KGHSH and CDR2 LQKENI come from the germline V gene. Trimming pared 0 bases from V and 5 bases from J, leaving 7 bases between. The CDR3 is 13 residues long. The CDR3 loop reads CASSPPSVETQYF. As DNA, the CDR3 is TGTGCCAGCTCACCACCATCGGTCGAGACCCAGTACTTC.

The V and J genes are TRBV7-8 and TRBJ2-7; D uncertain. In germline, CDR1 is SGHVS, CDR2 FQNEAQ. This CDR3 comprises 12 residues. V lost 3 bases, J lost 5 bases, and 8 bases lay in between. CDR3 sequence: CASSFSQNEQYF. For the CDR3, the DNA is TGTGCCAGCAGCTTTAGCCAAAACGAGCAGTACTTC.

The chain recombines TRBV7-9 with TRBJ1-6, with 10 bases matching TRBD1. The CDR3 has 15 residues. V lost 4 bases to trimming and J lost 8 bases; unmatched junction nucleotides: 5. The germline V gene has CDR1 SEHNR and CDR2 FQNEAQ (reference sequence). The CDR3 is CASSSGQGVDSPLHF. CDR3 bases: TGTGCCAGCAGCTCCGGACAGGGGGTGGATTCACCCCTCCACTTT.

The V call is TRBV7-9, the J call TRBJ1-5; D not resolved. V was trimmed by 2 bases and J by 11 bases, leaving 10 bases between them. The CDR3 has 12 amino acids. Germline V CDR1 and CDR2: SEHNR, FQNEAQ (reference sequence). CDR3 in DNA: TGTGCCAGCAGCTTAACGAATCAAGCCCAGCATTTT. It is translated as CASSLTNQAQHF.

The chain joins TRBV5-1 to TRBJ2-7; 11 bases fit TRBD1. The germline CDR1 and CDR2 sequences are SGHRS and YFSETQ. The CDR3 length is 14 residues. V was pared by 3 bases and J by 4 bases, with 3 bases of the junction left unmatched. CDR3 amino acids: CASSWTGGIYEQYF. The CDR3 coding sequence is TGCGCCAGCAGCTGGACAGGGGGCATATACGAGCAGTACTTC.

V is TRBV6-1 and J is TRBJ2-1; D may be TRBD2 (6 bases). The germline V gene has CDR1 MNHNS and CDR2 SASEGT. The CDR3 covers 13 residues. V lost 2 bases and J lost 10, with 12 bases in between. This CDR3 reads CASSEPGAREQFF. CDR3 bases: TGTGCCAGCAGTGAACCGGGAGCGCGGGAGCAGTTCTTC.

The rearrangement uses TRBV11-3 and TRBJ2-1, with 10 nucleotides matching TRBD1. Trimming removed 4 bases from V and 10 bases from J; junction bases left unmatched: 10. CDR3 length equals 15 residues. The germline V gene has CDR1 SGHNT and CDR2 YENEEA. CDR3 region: CASSSPQDRGGEQFF. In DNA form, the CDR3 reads TGTGCCAGCAGCTCCCCCCAGGACAGGGGGGGGGAGCAGTTCTTC.

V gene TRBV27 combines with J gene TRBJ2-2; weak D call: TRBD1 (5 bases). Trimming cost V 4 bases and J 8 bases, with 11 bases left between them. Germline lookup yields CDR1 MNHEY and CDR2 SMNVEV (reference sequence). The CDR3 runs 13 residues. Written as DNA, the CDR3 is TGTGCCAGCAGTTACCAGGGTTTTGGGGAGCTGTTTTTT. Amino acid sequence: CASSYQGFGELFF.

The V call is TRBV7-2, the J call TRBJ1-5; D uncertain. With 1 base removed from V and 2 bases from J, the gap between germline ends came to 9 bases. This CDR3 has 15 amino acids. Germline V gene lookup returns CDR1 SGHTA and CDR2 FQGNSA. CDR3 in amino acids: CASSLGRWGNQPQHF. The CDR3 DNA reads TGTGCCAGCAGCTTAGGAAGGTGGGGCAATCAGCCCCAGCATTTT.

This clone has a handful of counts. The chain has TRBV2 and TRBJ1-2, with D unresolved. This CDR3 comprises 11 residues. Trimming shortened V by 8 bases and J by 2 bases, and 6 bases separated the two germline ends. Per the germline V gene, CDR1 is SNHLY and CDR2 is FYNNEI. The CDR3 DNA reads TGTGCCAGCGTCCAGAACTATGGCTACACCTTC. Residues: CASVQNYGYTF. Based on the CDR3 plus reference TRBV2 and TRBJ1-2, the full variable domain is EPEVTQTPSHQVTQMGQEVILRCVPISNHLYFYWYRQILGQKVEFLVSFYNNEISEKSEIFDDQFSVERPDGSNFTLKIRSTKLEDSAMYFCASVQNYGYTFGSGTRLTVV.

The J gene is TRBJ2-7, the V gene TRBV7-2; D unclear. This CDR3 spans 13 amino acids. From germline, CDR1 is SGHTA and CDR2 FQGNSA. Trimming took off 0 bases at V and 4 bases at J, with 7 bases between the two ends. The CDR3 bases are TGTGCCAGCAGCTTAGCGCTGGGGTACGAGCAGTACTTC. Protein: CASSLALGYEQYF.

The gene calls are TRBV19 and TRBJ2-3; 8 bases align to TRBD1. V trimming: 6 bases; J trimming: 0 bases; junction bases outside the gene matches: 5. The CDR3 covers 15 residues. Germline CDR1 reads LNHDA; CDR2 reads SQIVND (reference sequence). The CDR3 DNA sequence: TGTGCCAGTAGGATGACAGGGGTGAGCACAGATACGCAGTATTTT. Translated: CASRMTGVSTDTQYF.

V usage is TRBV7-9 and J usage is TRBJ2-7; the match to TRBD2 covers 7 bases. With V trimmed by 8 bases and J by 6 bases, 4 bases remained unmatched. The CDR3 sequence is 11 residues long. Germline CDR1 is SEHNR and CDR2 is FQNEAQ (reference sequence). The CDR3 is CASGRELEQYF. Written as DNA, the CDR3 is TGTGCCAGCGGGCGGGAGCTCGAGCAGTACTTC.

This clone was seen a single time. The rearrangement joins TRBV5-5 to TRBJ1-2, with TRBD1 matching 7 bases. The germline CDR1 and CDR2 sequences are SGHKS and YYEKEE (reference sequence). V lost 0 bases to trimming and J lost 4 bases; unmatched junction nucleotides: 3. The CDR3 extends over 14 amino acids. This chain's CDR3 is CASSLGAGGYGYTF. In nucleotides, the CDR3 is TGTGCCAGCAGCTTGGGAGCAGGGGGCTATGGCTACACCTTC. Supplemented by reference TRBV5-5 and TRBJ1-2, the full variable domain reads DAGVTQSPTHLIKTRGQQVTLRCSPISGHKSVSWYQQVLGQGPQFIFQYYEKEERGRGNFPDRFSARQFPNYSSELNVNALLLGDSALYLCASSLGAGGYGYTFGSGTRLTVV.

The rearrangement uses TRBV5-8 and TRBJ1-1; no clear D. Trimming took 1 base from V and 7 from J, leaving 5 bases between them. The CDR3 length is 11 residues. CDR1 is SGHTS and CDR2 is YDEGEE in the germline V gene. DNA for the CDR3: TGTGCCAGCAGCTTGTGGGTTGAAGCTTTCTTT. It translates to CASSLWVEAFF.

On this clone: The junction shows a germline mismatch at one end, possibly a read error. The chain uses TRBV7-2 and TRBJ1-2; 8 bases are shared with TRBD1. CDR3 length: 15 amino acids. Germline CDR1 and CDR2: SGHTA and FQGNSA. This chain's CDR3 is CASSPRTGQGYRSAF. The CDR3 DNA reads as TGTGCCAGCAGCCCACGGACCGGACAGGGTTATCGAAGCGCCTTC.

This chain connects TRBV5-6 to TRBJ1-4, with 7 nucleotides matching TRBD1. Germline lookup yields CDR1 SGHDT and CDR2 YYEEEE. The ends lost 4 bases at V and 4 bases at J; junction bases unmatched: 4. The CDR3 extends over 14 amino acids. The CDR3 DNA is TGTGCCAGCAGCACCCCAGGGGGTAATGAAAAACTGTTTTTT. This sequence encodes CASSTPGGNEKLFF.

In DNA, the CDR3 is TGTGCCTGGAGGGGTGCGGGCTCCTACGAGCAGTACTTC. It is translated as CAWRGAGSYEQYF. This chain links TRBV30 with TRBJ2-7; weak D call: TRBD2 (5 bases). V was clipped by 3 bases and J by 0 bases, with 9 bases between them. CDR3 size: 13 residues. Germline V gene data show CDR1 as GTSNPN and CDR2 as SVGIG (reference sequence).

CDR3 loop: CASSFSGDWYNEQFF. The CDR3, as DNA: TGCGCCAGCAGCTTTAGCGGTGATTGGTACAATGAGCAGTTCTTC. The chain is built from TRBV5-1 and TRBJ2-1; D might be TRBD2 (6 bases). The CDR3 consists of 15 residues. V shed 2 bases and J shed 4 bases, with 13 bases lying between them. The germline gives CDR1 SGHRS, CDR2 YFSETQ.